The following is a T cell receptor (beta chain) sequence with its context. This sample was taken from a study of blood T cell repertoires in COVID-19. As for the study in general: The samples span acute and convalescent COVID-19 from the United States, Italy and Spain. In each case, the material was cDNA or gDNA derived from T cells, B-cell-depleted T cells, or PBMCs.

In the authors' methods: Amplification from reference gene primers served as the basis for estimated nucleated cell counts. Data came from immunoSEQ multiplex PCR; TCRdb stores just in-frame clones and leaves some out. The DNA gave D and trimming, while V, J and clone size come from that table. The data hold more than 90,000 clones, with 82% observed a single time. Trimming shortened V by 11 bases and J by 1 base, and 27 bases separated the two germline ends. This CDR3 has 18 residues. Germline V gives CDR1 WSHSY, CDR2 SAAADI. This TCR derives from a man older than 75 with acute or convalescent COVID-19. Sequencing was done on a sample of peripheral blood. The genes are TRBV10-2 and TRBJ1-3, with a tentative D call TRBD1 (6 bases). CDR3 sequence: CAGLGDTTWLSSGNTIYF. The DNA of the CDR3 is TGCGCCGGCCTGGGGGACACCACTTGGTTATCGTCTGGAAACACCATATATTTT.